This TCR beta chain was recovered during a study of response to subunit inactivated influenza vaccine. TCRdb reprocessed the RT-PCR reads via MiXCR and lists one record per CDR3 protein. The table shows around 760,000 distinct CDR3 sequences, with over 11% occurring only once. CDR3 length equals 15 residues. V lost 5 bases, J lost 4 bases, and 5 bases stayed unmatched. CDR1 and CDR2 from the germline V gene are LNHDA and SQIVND (reference sequence). Study results and caveats: The authors suggested that few new T cells are recruited per seasonal influenza vaccination.

With regard to this clonotype: The antigen remains unidentified.

The specimen comprised PBMCs from blood, sampled 14 to 15 days before vaccination. The V call is TRBV19, the J call TRBJ2-3; 11 bases are shared with TRBD1. This sequence originates from a man aged 45-60 years who received an inactivated influenza vaccine. CDR3 region: CASSARDRGADTQYF. The CDR3 DNA follows: TGTGCCAGTAGTGCCCGGGACAGGGGGGCAGATACGCAGTATTTT.